This entry concerns a single T cell receptor (beta chain). Some clones are missing from TCRdb's copy, which holds only in-frame ones; the method was immunoSEQ multiplex PCR. This repertoire shows about 140,000 clones, 90% found once; its top ten account for 9.5% to 12%. This specimen comes from a study of blood T cell repertoires in COVID-19. This CDR3 is 15 amino acids long. Per the germline V gene, CDR1 is SGHVS and CDR2 is FNYEAQ. Trimming cost V 5 bases and J 5 bases; bases outside gene matches: 9. The receptor was isolated from a woman of 80 years or more with acute or convalescent COVID-19. The chain has TRBV7-6 and TRBJ2-5, with 9 bases fitting TRBD2. Material: peripheral blood. CDR3 amino acids: CASSRGLAAGETQYF. As DNA, the CDR3 is TGTGCCAGCAGCCGGGGACTAGCTGCGGGGGAGACCCAGTACTTC.